Presented here are 18 T cell receptor beta chains from one specimen sequenced in a study of PD-1 blockade in classical Hodgkin lymphoma. Described time point: cycle 4 day 1 (C4D1), after more than five weeks of nivolumab. Every patient had relapsed following autologous stem cell transplantation, and cohorts differed in brentuximab vedotin exposure. Magnetic negative selection isolated CD8+ T cells from thawed PBMCs. Libraries were prepared by immunoSEQ multiplex PCR; TCRdb keeps only in-frame clonotypes and omits some of them. The sample contains more than 13,000 clones, about nine tenths of which appear only once. Sample: CD8+ T cells from blood, taken before the fourth cycle of nivolumab. Receptors originate from a human donor with classical Hodgkin lymphoma.

This chain joins TRBV6-6 and TRBJ1-4; D is undetermined. Deletions cut 2 bases from V and 7 bases from J, with 11 bases between. Germline V CDR1 and CDR2: MNHNY, SVGAGI (reference sequence). This CDR3 contains 14 residues. The CDR3 loop is CASSYGRTGEKLFF. DNA for the CDR3: TGTGCCAGCAGTTACGGGAGAACGGGTGAAAAACTGTTTTTT.

This chain connects TRBV7-9 to TRBJ2-6; D remains ambiguous. The CDR3 is made up of 16 amino acids. The germline V gene encodes CDR1 SEHNR and CDR2 FQNEAQ (reference sequence). Trimming stripped 7 bases from V and 0 bases from J, with 13 bases between. CDR3 nucleotide sequence: TGTGCCAGCATCCCCAATGTTGGCTCTGGGGCCAACGTCCTGACTTTC. Translation: CASIPNVGSGANVLTF.

V usage is TRBV28 and J usage is TRBJ2-7; D unclear. This CDR3 contains 15 residues. V dropped 5 bases and J dropped 1 base, with 15 bases sitting between them. Germline CDR1 and CDR2: MDHEN and SYDVKM. CDR3 sequence: CASSTDADGSYEQYF. For the CDR3, the DNA is TGTGCCAGCAGTACCGATGCGGACGGTTCCTACGAGCAGTACTTC.

The chain recombines TRBV2 with TRBJ2-7, with D tentatively TRBD2 (5 bases). V gave up 6 bases and J gave up 0 bases, with 15 bases separating them. The CDR3 contains 15 residues. Germline CDR1 and CDR2: SNHLY and FYNNEI. CDR3: CASRYPRDYSYEQYF. The CDR3 coding sequence is TGTGCCAGCAGATACCCGAGGGATTACTCCTACGAGCAGTACTTC. The full variable domain, completed using reference TRBV2 and TRBJ2-7, is EPEVTQTPSHQVTQMGQEVILRCVPISNHLYFYWYRQILGQKVEFLVSFYNNEISEKSEIFDDQFSVERPDGSNFTLKIRSTKLEDSAMYFCASRYPRDYSYEQYFGPGTRLTVT.

This clone was found a few times. V and J are TRBV4-1 and TRBJ1-1, with D possibly TRBD1 on 6 matching bases. The CDR3 length is 16 residues. V was clipped by 1 base and J by 2 bases, with 14 bases between them. The V gene's germline CDR1 is MGHRA and CDR2 YSYEKL. This chain's CDR3 is CASSQGPQGLNTEAFF. Here the CDR3 DNA reads TGCGCCAGCAGCCAAGGACCACAGGGTCTCAACACTGAAGCTTTCTTT.

This clone has a single count. The J gene is TRBJ2-1, the V gene TRBV4-1, with TRBD2 identical over 13 bases. The CDR3 contains 16 residues. The germline gives CDR1 MGHRA, CDR2 YSYEKL. The trim removed 1 base at V and 12 bases at J, leaving 9 bases unmatched. The CDR3 DNA reads as TGCGCCAGCAGCCAAGGGCCGGGACTAGCGGGACTTTGGCAGTTCTTC. It specifies CASSQGPGLAGLWQFF.

The CDR3 protein is CASSQSWSVVDGYTF. CDR3 bases: TGTGCCAGCAGCCAAAGCTGGTCGGTCGTAGACGGCTACACCTTC. This chain joins TRBV4-2 and TRBJ1-2; no clear D gene. The CDR3 runs to 15 residues. The V end was cut by 2 bases, the J end by 8 bases, with 18 bases between. Germline-derived CDR1 and CDR2 are LGHNA and YNFKEQ.

This clone was seen once. This sequence joins TRBV27 and TRBJ2-1; D might be TRBD2 (6 bases). V was pared by 5 bases and J by 5 bases, with 16 bases between. Germline V gene sequence: CDR1 MNHEY, CDR2 SMNVEV (reference sequence). This CDR3 region has 15 residues. This chain's CDR3 is CASSGEEGSNNEQFF. CDR3 coding DNA: TGTGCCAGCAGTGGTGAGGAGGGGTCTAACAATGAGCAGTTCTTC.

This clone was recorded once. V gene TRBV25-1 combines with J gene TRBJ2-7, with a weak D call TRBD2 (6 bases). The length of the CDR3 is 12 residues. Trimming shortened V by 4 bases and J by 6 bases, and 10 bases separated the two germline ends. The V gene's germline CDR1 is MGHDK and CDR2 SYGVNS. CDR3 nucleotides: TGTGCCAGCAGTGCAATAGCGGCCGAGCAGTACTTC. This sequence encodes CASSAIAAEQYF.

The chain couples TRBV7-8 to TRBJ1-3, with D tentatively TRBD1 (6 bases). The CDR3 has 15 residues. The V and J ends lost 5 bases and 2 bases respectively, with 13 bases between them. CDR1 and CDR2 from the germline V gene are SGHVS and FQNEAQ. The CDR3: CASSPYRDTGNTIYF. CDR3 in DNA: TGTGCCAGCAGCCCGTACAGGGACACTGGAAACACCATATATTTT.

The rearrangement joins TRBV28 to TRBJ2-7; D is ambiguous. V lost 10 bases, J lost 3 bases, and 19 bases lay in between. Germline lookup yields CDR1 MDHEN and CDR2 SYDVKM. CDR3 length: 14 residues. This chain's CDR3 is CATAESWANYEQYF. DNA for the CDR3: TGTGCCACCGCGGAGTCCTGGGCCAACTACGAGCAGTACTTC.

The J gene is TRBJ1-6, the V gene TRBV2; TRBD1 aligns across 7 bases. The CDR3 is made up of 14 amino acids. V dropped 1 base and J dropped 8; count of bases not matched to a gene: 2. The germline V gene encodes CDR1 SNHLY and CDR2 FYNNEI. CDR3 amino acids: CASSEGQGDSPLHF. The CDR3, as DNA: TGTGCCAGCAGTGAAGGACAGGGCGATTCACCCCTCCACTTT. The full variable domain, rest sourced from reference TRBV2 and TRBJ1-6, is EPEVTQTPSHQVTQMGQEVILRCVPISNHLYFYWYRQILGQKVEFLVSFYNNEISEKSEIFDDQFSVERPDGSNFTLKIRSTKLEDSAMYFCASSEGQGDSPLHFGNGTRLTVT.

The chain employs TRBV19 and TRBJ2-5; no firm D call. Per the germline V gene, CDR1 is LNHDA and CDR2 is SQIVND (reference sequence). Trimming left V 3 bases short and J 0 bases short, with 8 bases between. There are 14 residues in the CDR3. CDR3 residues: CASSIVLHQETQYF. CDR3 coding DNA: TGTGCCAGTAGTATCGTACTCCACCAAGAGACCCAGTACTTC.

CDR3 sequence: CASSFLGQGEEQYF. The CDR3 region has the DNA TGTGCCAGCAGTTTCCTCGGACAGGGCGAAGAGCAGTACTTC. The V gene is TRBV27, the J gene TRBJ2-7; TRBD1 agrees at 8 bases. The CDR3 runs 14 residues. V was pared by 3 bases and J by 7 bases, with 8 bases of the junction left unmatched. Per germline, CDR1 MNHEY and CDR2 SMNVEV (reference sequence).

This clone is a singleton in its sample. This chain connects TRBV5-4 to TRBJ1-1; D is unresolved. V was clipped by 3 bases and J by 1 base, with 7 bases between them. Looked up from germline, CDR1 is SGHNT and CDR2 is YYREEE (reference sequence). The CDR3 has 13 amino acids. CDR3 residues: CASSSKENTEAFF. DNA for the CDR3: TGTGCCAGCAGCTCTAAGGAGAACACTGAAGCTTTCTTT.

The rearrangement joins TRBV10-1 to TRBJ2-7; TRBD1 aligns across 10 bases. The trim removed 5 bases at V and 4 bases at J, leaving 8 bases unmatched. The CDR3 runs to 15 residues. CDR1 is WNHNN, CDR2 SYGVQD, per germline (reference sequence). CDR3 residues: CASSSAGTGEYEQYF. CDR3 nucleotides: TGCGCCAGCAGTTCTGCAGGGACAGGGGAATACGAGCAGTACTTC.

The rearrangement links TRBV6-5 to TRBJ2-7; possibly TRBD2 for D (5 bases). Germline CDR1 and CDR2: MNHEY and SVGAGI. V was cut by 2 bases and J by 2 bases, with 10 bases left in between. The CDR3 has 14 amino acids. DNA for the CDR3: TGTGCCAGCAGTTACGAGGGTCCCCCCTACGAGCAGTACTTC. Its translation is CASSYEGPPYEQYF.

The V gene is TRBV28, the J gene TRBJ2-3; 7 nucleotides match TRBD1. Germline values: CDR1 MDHEN, CDR2 SYDVKM. Unmatched junction bases numbered 6, after V lost 7 bases and J lost 2 bases. The CDR3 has 14 amino acids. The DNA for the CDR3 is TGTGCCAGCACGGGACAGCGATTCACAGATACGCAGTATTTT. Residues: CASTGQRFTDTQYF.